What follows are 8 T cell receptor beta chains derived from one specimen sequenced in a study of Graves' ophthalmopathy and Graves' hyperthyroidism. Amplification of TCR beta CDR3 regions used RNA transcripts. A first-round RT-PCR used HTBI primers, followed by a second-round multiplex PCR. TCRdb reprocessed the multiplex PCR reads with MiXCR, giving one entry per CDR3 protein. The sample holds around 520,000 distinct CDR3 sequences, approximately 35% seen once. The sample comprised peripheral blood or thyroid tissue (not recorded which). All receptors derive from an adult man with Graves' hyperthyroidism.

To note about this clonotype: The junction does not match germline at one end; this may be a read error. The chain combines TRBV29-1 with TRBJ1-5; TRBD1 might be the D (6 bases). From germline, CDR1 is SQVTM and CDR2 ANQGSEA. The CDR3 consists of 13 residues. The CDR3 DNA is TGCAGCGTCGGACAGTCCTGGGGTCAGCCCAAGCATTTT. Residues: CSVGQSWGQPKHF.

Ten or more counts support this clonotype. The chain employs TRBV6-5 and TRBJ1-5; a possible D gene is TRBD1 (6 bases). Trimming took off 6 bases at V and 2 bases at J, with 14 bases between the two ends. Germline assignment: CDR1 MNHEY and CDR2 SVGAGI. The CDR3 spans 15 residues. The CDR3 bases are TGTGCCAGCAGGGCGACAGGTTGGGGCAATCAGCCCCAGCATTTT. Translation: CASRATGWGNQPQHF.

The chain combines TRBV12-3 or TRBV12-4 with TRBJ2-4, with 9 positions matching TRBD2. The V and J ends lost 5 bases and 6 bases, in that order; junction bases with no gene match: 5. The CDR3 covers 14 residues. This CDR3 is CASSRSGSPNIQYF. CDR3 bases: TGTGCCAGCAGTCGTAGCGGGAGTCCAAACATTCAGTACTTC.

This clonotype came up a few times. The CDR3 is CAIAYRGQSYNSPLHF. The CDR3 coding sequence is TGTGCCATAGCATACCGGGGACAGTCCTATAATTCACCCCTCCACTTT. The rearrangement links TRBV6-5 to TRBJ1-6; 7 positions agree with TRBD1. CDR1 is MNHEY, CDR2 SVGAGI, per germline. V was clipped by 10 bases and J by 1 base; unmatched bases: 10. This CDR3 is 16 amino acids long.

This clonotype was observed a handful of times. This chain connects TRBV5-1 to TRBJ1-4; tentative D call: TRBD1 (5 bases). Germline CDR1 reads SGHRS; CDR2 reads YFSETQ. The V gene lost 0 bases and the J gene lost 6 bases, with 12 bases spanning the gap. This CDR3 contains 15 residues. The CDR3 reads CASSLGHGADEKLFF. CDR3 nucleotides: TGCGCCAGCAGCTTGGGCCATGGGGCAGATGAAAAACTGTTTTTT.

The gene calls are TRBV20-1 and TRBJ2-2, with TRBD2 as a possible D gene (6 bases). Trimming took 0 bases from V and 8 from J, leaving 10 bases between them. Per germline, CDR1 DFQATT and CDR2 SNEGSKA (reference sequence). The CDR3 has 13 amino acids. This CDR3 is CSARDKDYGELFF. DNA of the CDR3: TGCAGTGCTAGAGATAAGGACTATGGGGAGCTGTTTTTT.

This clonotype was observed at least ten times. V is TRBV25-1 and J is TRBJ1-3, with 9 bases identical to TRBD1. The V gene's germline CDR1 is MGHDK and CDR2 SYGVNS. This CDR3 is 13 amino acids long. J was trimmed by 3 bases and V by 10 bases; bases with no gene match: 4. The CDR3 DNA sequence: TGTGCCACCGGGACAGGGAATGGAAACACCATATATTTT. It translates to CATGTGNGNTIYF. The complete variable domain, with remaining parts taken from reference TRBV25-1 and TRBJ1-3, reads EADIYQTPRYLVIGTGKKITLECSQTMGHDKMYWYQQDPGMELHLIHYSYGVNSTEKGDLSSESTVSRIRTEHFPLTLESARPSHTSQYLCATGTGNGNTIYFGEGSWLTVV.

Many counts were recorded for this clonotype. V gene TRBV19 combines with J gene TRBJ1-5; TRBD1 aligns across 7 bases. V trimming: 5 bases; J trimming: 4 bases; junction bases outside the gene matches: 5. Germline V CDR1 and CDR2: LNHDA, SQIVND (reference sequence). This CDR3 has 14 residues. The CDR3 bases are TGTGCCAGTAGTTTGGGACAGTTAAATCAGCCCCAGCATTTT. It is translated as CASSLGQLNQPQHF.